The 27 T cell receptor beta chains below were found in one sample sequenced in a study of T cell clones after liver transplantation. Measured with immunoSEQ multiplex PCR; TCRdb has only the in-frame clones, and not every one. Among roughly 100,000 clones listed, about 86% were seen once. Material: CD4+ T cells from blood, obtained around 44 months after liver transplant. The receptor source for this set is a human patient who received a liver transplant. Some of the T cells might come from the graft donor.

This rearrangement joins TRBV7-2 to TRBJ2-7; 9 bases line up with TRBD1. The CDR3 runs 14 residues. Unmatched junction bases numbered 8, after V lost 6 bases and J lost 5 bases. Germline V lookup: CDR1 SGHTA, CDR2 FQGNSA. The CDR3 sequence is CASRGGQGFDEQYF. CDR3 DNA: TGTGCCAGCAGGGGGGGACAGGGTTTCGACGAGCAGTACTTC.

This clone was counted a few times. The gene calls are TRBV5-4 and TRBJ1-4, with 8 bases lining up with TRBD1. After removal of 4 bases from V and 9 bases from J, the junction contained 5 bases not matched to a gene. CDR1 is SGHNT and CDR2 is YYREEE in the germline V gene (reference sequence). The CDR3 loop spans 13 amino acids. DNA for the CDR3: TGTGCCAGCAGCCTGGGACAGGAACAAAAACTGTTTTTT. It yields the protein CASSLGQEQKLFF.

The CDR3 spells CASSVATRPSTGELFF. The CDR3 nucleotides are TGTGCCAGCAGCGTAGCTACGCGCCCCAGCACCGGGGAGCTGTTTTTT. The V call is TRBV9, the J call TRBJ2-2; D is unresolved. The length of the CDR3 is 16 residues. Germline loops: CDR1 SGDLS, CDR2 YYNGEE. V was trimmed by 0 bases and J by 4 bases, leaving 13 bases between them.

Written as DNA, the CDR3 is TGTGCCAGCAGTCTCCGGGGGCGAGAGACCCAGTACTTC. This gives the protein CASSLRGRETQYF. This chain links TRBV25-1 with TRBJ2-5; D is tentatively TRBD1 or TRBD2 (6 bases each). Germline V CDR1 and CDR2: MGHDK, SYGVNS. The CDR3 contains 13 residues. Trimming pared 5 bases from V and 4 bases from J, leaving 11 bases between. The entire variable domain, with the rest obtained from reference TRBV25-1 and TRBJ2-5, is as follows: EADIYQTPRYLVIGTGKKITLECSQTMGHDKMYWYQQDPGMELHLIHYSYGVNSTEKGDLSSESTVSRIRTEHFPLTLESARPSHTSQYLCASSLRGRETQYFGPGTRLLVL.

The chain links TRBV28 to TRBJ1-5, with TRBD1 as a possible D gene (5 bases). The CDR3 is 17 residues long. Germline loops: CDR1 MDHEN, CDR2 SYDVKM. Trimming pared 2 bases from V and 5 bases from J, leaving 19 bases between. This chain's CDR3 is CASSLRGRGRAHQPQHF. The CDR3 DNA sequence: TGTGCCAGCAGTTTAAGGGGACGTGGCAGGGCCCATCAGCCCCAGCATTTT.

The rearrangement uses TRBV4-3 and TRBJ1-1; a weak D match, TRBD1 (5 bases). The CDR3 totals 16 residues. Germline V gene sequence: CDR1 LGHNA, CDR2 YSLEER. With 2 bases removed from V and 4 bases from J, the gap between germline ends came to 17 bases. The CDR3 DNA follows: TGCGCCAGCAGCCAATTAAGAGAGGGGTCGCCCACTGAAGCTTTCTTT. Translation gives CASSQLREGSPTEAFF.

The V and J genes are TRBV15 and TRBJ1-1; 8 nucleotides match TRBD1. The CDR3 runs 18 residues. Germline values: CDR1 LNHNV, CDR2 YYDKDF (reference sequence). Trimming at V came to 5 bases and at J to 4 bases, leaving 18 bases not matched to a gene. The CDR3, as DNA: TGTGCCACCAGCGGACGCCGAGCCGGGACAGGAACGGGCACTGAAGCTTTCTTT. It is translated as CATSGRRAGTGTGTEAFF.

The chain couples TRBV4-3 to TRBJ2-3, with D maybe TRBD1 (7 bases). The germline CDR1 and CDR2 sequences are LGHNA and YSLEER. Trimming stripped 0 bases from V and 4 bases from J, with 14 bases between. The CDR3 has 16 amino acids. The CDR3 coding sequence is TGCGCCAGCAGCCAAGAATTGGGCAGGGGGGCAGATACGCAGTATTTT. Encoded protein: CASSQELGRGADTQYF.

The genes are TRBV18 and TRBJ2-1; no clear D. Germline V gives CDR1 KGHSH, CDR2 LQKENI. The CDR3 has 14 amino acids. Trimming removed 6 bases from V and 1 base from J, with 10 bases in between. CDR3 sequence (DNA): TGTGCCAGCTCCTGGACGGTATCCTACAATGAGCAGTTCTTC. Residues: CASSWTVSYNEQFF.

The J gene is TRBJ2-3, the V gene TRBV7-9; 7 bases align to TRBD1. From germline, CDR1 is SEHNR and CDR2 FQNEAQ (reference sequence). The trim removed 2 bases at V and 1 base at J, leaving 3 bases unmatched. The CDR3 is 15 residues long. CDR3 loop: CASSLTGVGTDTQYF. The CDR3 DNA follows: TGTGCCAGCAGCTTAACAGGGGTGGGCACAGATACGCAGTATTTT.

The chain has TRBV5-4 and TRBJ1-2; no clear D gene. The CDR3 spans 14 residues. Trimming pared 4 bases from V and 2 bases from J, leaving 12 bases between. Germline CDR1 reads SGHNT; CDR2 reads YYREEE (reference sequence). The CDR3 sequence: CASSPAGPNYGYTF. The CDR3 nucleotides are TGTGCCAGCAGCCCGGCTGGACCCAACTATGGCTACACCTTC.

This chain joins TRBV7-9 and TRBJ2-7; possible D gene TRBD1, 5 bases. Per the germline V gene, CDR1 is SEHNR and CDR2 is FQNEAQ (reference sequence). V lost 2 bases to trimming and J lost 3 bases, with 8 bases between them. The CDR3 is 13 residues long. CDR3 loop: CASSLSQGYEQYF. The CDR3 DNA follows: TGTGCCAGCAGCTTATCGCAGGGCTACGAGCAGTACTTC.

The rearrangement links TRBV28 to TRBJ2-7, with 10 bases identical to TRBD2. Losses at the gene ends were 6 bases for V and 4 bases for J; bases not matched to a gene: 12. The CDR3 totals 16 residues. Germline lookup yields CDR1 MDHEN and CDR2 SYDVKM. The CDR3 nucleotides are TGTGCCAGCAGATCCCCGGGACTAGCGATGGGGTACGAGCAGTACTTC. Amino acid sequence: CASRSPGLAMGYEQYF.

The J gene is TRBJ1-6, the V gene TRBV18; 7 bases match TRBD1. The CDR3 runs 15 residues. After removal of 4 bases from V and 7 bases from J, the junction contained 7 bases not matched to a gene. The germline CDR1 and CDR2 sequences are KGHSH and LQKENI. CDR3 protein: CASSLVTGENSPLHF. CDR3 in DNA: TGTGCCAGCTCACTCGTTACAGGGGAAAATTCACCCCTCCACTTT.

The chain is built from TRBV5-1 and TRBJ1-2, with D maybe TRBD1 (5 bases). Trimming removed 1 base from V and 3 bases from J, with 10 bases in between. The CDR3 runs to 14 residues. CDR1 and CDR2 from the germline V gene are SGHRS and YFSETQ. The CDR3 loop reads CASSLSGTDYGYTF. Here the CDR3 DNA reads TGCGCCAGCAGCTTGTCCGGGACGGACTATGGCTACACCTTC.

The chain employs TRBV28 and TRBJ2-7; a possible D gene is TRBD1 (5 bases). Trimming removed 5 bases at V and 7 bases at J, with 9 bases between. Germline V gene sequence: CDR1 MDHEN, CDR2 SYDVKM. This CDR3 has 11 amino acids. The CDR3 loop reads CASSPRDEQYF. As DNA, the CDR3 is TGTGCCAGCAGTCCCAGGGATGAGCAGTACTTC.

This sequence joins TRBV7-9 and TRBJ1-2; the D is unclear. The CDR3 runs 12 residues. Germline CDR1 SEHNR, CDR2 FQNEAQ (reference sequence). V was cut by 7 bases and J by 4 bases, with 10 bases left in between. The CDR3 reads CASTLPSYGYTF. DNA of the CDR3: TGTGCCAGCACCCTCCCCAGCTATGGCTACACCTTC.

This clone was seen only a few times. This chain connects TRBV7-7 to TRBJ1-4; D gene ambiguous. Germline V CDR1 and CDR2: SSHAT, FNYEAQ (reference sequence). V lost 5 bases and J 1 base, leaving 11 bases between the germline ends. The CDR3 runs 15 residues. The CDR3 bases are TGTGCCAGCAGCCCCTTCAGCGGAACTAATGAAAAACTGTTTTTT. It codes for CASSPFSGTNEKLFF.

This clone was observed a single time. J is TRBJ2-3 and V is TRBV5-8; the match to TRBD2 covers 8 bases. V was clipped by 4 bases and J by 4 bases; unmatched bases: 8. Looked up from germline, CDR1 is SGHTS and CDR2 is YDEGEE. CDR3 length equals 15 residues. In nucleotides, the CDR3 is TGTGCCAGCAGCCATTGGGTAGCGGGGCCAGATACGCAGTATTTT. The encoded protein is CASSHWVAGPDTQYF.

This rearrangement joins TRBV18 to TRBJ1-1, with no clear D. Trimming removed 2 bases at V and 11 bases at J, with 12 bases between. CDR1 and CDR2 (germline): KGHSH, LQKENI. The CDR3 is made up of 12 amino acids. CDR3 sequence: CASSPDPGEAFF. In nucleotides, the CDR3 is TGTGCCAGCTCACCAGATCCCGGGGAGGCTTTCTTT.

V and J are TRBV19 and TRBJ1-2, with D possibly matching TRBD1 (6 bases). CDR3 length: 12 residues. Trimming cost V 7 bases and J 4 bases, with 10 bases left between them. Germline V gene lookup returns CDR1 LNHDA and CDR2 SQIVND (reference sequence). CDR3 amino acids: CASNHRAYGYTF. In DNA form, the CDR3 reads TGTGCCAGTAACCACAGGGCCTATGGCTACACCTTC.

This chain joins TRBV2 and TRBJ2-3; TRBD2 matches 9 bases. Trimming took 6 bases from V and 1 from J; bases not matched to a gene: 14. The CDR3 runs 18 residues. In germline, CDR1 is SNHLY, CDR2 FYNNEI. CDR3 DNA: TGTGCCAGCAGAAGGGCGGGGGGGACTCCAACCCGCACAGATACGCAGTATTTT. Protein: CASRRAGGTPTRTDTQYF.

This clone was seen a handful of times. CDR3 sequence (DNA): TGTGCCAGCAGCACGACAGCCCAACAAGAGACCCAGTACTTC. Protein sequence: CASSTTAQQETQYF. J is TRBJ2-5 and V is TRBV5-6; D possibly corresponds to TRBD1 (5 bases). The length of the CDR3 is 14 residues. Between the trimmed V and J ends, which lost 4 bases and 2 bases, there was a span of 12 bases. Germline CDR1 reads SGHDT; CDR2 reads YYEEEE.

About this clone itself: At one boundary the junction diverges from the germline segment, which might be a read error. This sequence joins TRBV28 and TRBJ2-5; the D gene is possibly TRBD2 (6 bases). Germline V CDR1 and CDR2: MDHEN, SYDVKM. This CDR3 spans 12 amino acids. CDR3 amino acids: CASSSTTSSVNF. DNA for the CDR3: TGTGCCAGCAGTTCTACAACTAGCTCAGTAAACTTC. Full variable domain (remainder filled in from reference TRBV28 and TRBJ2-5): DVKVTQSSRYLVKRTGEKVFLECVQDMDHENMFWYRQDPGLGLRLIYFSYDVKMKEKGDIPEGYSVSREKKERFSLILESASTNQTSMYLCASSSTTSSVNFGPGTRLLVL.

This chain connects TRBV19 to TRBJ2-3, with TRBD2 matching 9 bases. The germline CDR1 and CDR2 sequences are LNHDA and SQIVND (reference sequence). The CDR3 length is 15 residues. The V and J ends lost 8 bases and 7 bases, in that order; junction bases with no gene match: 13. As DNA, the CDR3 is TGTGCCAGTGGGGACATGGCGGGAGGGCCGAATACGCAGTATTTT. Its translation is CASGDMAGGPNTQYF.

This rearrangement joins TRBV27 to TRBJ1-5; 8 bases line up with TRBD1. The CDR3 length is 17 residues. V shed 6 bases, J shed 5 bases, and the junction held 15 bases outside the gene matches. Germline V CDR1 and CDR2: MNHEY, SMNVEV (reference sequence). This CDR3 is CASRPLSVDRGDQPQHF. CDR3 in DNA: TGTGCCAGCAGACCCCTTAGCGTTGACAGGGGCGATCAGCCCCAGCATTTT.

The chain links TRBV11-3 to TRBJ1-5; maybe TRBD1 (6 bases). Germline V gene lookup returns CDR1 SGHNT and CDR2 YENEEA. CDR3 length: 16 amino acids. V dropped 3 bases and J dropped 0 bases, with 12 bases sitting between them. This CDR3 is CASSLGHQNSNQPQHF. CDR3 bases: TGTGCCAGCAGCTTGGGACACCAGAATAGCAATCAGCCCCAGCATTTT.